This entry is about one TCR beta chain. Its target is not known. 150 to 250 ng DNA, about 33,000 T cell genomes, went into each sorted-subset replicate PCR. Authors' processing steps: Filtering was not the same, since immunoSEQ gave junction-only sequences without quality scores. Sequenced by immunoSEQ multiplex PCR; TCRdb stores in-frame clones only, minus some. The V and J calls and clone size come from that table; D and trimming were worked out from the DNA. The sample shows around 600,000 clones, roughly 95% of them seen only once. The sample comes from a study of shared clonotypes between healthy human individuals. Naive CD8 isolation took CD45RO-negative cells positively selected for CCR7 and excluded terminally differentiated effector memory CD45RA+ cells. The V gene lost 6 bases and the J gene lost 1 base, with 10 bases spanning the gap. CDR3 size: 13 residues. The germline gives CDR1 MNHNY, CDR2 SVGAGI (reference sequence).

Findings and limits, study-wide: A handful of donors held approximately 4.5% of naive CD4 clonotypes in common.

This TCR was recovered from a woman in her thirties in good health. The chain links TRBV6-6 to TRBJ2-7; weak D call: TRBD2 (5 bases). Sequencing used naive CD8+ T cells sorted from blood. In DNA, the CDR3 is TGTGCCAGCAGCACCCGGGATTCCTACGAGCAGTACTTC. It translates to CASSTRDSYEQYF.